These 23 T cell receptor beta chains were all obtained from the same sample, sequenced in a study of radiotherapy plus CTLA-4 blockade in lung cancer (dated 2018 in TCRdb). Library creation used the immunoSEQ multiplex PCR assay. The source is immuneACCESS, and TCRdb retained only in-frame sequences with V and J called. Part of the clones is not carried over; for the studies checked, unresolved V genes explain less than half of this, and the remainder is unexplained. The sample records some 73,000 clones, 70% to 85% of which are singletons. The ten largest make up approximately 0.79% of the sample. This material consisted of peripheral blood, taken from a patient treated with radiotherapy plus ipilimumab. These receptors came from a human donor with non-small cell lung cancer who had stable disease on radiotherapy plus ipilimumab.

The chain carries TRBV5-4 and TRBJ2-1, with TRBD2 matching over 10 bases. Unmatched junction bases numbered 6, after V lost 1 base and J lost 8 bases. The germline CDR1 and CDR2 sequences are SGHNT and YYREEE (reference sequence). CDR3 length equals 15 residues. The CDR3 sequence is CASSLPSGGLDEQFF. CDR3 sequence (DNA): TGTGCCAGCAGCTTGCCTAGCGGGGGTTTAGATGAGCAGTTCTTC.

Here the CDR3 reads CASSLGSAVTYNEQFF. The CDR3 DNA follows: TGTGCCAGCAGCTTAGGGTCTGCGGTAACCTACAATGAGCAGTTCTTC. The rearrangement uses TRBV7-2 and TRBJ2-1; D ambiguous. Germline CDR1 and CDR2: SGHTA and FQGNSA. The CDR3 has 16 amino acids. Trimming stripped 1 base from V and 2 bases from J, with 12 bases between.

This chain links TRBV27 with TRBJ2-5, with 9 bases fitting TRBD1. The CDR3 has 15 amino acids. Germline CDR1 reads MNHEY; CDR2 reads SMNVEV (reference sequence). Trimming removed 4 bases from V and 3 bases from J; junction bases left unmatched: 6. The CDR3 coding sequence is TGTGCCAGCAGTTCTACCGGGACAGGGAAAGAGACCCAGTACTTC. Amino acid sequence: CASSSTGTGKETQYF.

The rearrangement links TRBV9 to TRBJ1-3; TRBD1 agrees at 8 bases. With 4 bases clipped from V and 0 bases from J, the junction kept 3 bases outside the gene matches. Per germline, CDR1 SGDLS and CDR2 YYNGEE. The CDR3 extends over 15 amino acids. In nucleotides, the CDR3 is TGTGCCAGCAGCCTGACAGGGGCCTCTGGAAACACCATATATTTT. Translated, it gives CASSLTGASGNTIYF. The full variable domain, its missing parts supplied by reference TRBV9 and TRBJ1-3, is DSGVTQTPKHLITATGQRVTLRCSPRSGDLSVYWYQQSLDQGLQFLIQYYNGEERAKGNILERFSAQQFPDLHSELNLSSLELGDSALYFCASSLTGASGNTIYFGEGSWLTVV.

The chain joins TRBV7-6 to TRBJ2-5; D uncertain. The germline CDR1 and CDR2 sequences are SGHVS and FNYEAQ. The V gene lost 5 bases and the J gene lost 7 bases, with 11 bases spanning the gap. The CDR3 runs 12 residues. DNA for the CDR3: TGTGCCAGCAGCCCTTTTGAAGGGACCCAGTACTTC. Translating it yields CASSPFEGTQYF.

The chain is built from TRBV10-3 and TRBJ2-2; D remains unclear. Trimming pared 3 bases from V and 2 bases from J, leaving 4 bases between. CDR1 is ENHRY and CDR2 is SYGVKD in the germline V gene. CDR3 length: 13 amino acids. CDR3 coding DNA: TGTGCCATCAGTGAAACCAACACCGGGGAGCTGTTTTTT. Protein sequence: CAISETNTGELFF.

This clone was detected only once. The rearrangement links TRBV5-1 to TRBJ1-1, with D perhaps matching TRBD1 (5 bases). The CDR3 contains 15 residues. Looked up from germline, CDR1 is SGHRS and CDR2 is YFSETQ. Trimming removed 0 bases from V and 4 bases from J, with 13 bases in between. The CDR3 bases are TGCGCCAGCAGCTTGGGGCAGGGATTGGGCACTGAAGCTTTCTTT. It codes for CASSLGQGLGTEAFF.

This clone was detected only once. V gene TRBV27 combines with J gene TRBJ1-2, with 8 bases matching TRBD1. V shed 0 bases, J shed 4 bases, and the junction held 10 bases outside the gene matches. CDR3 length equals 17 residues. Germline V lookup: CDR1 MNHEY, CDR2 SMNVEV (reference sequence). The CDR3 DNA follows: TGTGCCAGCAGTTTATCGAGCGTCAGGGGGCTTACCTATGGCTACACCTTC. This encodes CASSLSSVRGLTYGYTF.

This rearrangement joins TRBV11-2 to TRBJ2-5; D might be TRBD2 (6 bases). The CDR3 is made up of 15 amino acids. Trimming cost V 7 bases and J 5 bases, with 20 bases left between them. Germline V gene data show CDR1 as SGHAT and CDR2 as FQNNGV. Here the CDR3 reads CASTTSGRGSETQYF. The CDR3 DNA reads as TGTGCCAGCACCACCTCCGGGAGAGGCTCGGAGACCCAGTACTTC. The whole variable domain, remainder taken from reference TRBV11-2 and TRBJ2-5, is EAGVAQSPRYKIIEKRQSVAFWCNPISGHATLYWYQQILGQGPKLLIQFQNNGVVDDSQLPKDRFSAERLKGVDSTLKIQPAKLEDSAVYLCASTTSGRGSETQYFGPGTRLLVL.

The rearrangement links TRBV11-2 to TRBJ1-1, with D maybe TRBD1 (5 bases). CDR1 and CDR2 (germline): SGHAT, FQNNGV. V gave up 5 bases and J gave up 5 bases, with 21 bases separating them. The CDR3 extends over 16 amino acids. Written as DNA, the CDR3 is TGTGCCAGCAGCCCATACCGGGACCTCCCGAGGACTGAAGCTTTCTTT. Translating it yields CASSPYRDLPRTEAFF.

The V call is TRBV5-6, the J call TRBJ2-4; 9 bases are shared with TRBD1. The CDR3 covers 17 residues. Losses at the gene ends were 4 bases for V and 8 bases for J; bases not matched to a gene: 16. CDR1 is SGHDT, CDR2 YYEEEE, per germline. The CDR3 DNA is TGTGCCAGCAGCCTCGGACAGGGGCGACCTAGCCGGGACATTCAGTACTTC. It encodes CASSLGQGRPSRDIQYF.

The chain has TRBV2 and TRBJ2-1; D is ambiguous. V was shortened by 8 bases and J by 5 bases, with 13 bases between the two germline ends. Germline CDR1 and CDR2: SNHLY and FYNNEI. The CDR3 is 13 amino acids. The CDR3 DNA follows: TGTGCCAGCGGGTCCAGGCTGGACAATGAGCAGTTCTTC. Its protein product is CASGSRLDNEQFF.

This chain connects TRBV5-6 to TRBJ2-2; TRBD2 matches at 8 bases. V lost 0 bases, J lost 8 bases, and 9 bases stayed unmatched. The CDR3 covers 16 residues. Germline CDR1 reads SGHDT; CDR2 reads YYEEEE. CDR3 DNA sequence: TGTGCCAGCAGCTTGGTGCAACTTAGCGGGAAAGGGGAGCTGTTTTTT. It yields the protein CASSLVQLSGKGELFF.

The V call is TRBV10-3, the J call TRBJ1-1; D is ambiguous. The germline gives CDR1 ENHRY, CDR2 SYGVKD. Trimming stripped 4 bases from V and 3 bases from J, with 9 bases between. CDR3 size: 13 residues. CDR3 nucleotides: TGTGCCATCAGTGTAGAGAGCGACACTGAAGCTTTCTTT. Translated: CAISVESDTEAFF.

Written as DNA, the CDR3 is TGTGCCAGCAGCGTAGGGGTAGCGGGAGAGGGAGAGACCCAGTACTTC. It yields the protein CASSVGVAGEGETQYF. The gene calls are TRBV9 and TRBJ2-5; 9 positions match TRBD2. This CDR3 is 16 amino acids long. Trimming cost V 0 bases and J 4 bases; bases outside gene matches: 7. The germline CDR1 and CDR2 sequences are SGDLS and YYNGEE.

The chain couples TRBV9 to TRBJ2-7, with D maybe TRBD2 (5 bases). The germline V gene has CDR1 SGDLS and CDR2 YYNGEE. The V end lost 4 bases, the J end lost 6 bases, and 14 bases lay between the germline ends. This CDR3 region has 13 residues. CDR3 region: CASSTSPGSEQYF. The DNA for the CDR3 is TGTGCCAGCAGCACCAGTCCGGGGTCCGAGCAGTACTTC. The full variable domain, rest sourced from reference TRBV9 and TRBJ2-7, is DSGVTQTPKHLITATGQRVTLRCSPRSGDLSVYWYQQSLDQGLQFLIQYYNGEERAKGNILERFSAQQFPDLHSELNLSSLELGDSALYFCASSTSPGSEQYFGPGTRLTVT.

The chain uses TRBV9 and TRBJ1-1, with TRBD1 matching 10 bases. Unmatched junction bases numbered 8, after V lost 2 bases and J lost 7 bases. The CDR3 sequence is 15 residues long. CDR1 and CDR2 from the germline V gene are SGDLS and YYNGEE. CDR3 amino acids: CASSVIPGQGFEAFF. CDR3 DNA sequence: TGTGCCAGCAGCGTCATCCCGGGACAGGGGTTTGAAGCTTTCTTT.

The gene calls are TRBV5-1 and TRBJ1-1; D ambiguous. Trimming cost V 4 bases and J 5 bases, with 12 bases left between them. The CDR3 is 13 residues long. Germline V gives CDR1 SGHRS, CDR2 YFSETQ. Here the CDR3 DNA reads TGCGCCAGCAGCAGGGATGCGTGGACTGAAGCTTTCTTT. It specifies CASSRDAWTEAFF.

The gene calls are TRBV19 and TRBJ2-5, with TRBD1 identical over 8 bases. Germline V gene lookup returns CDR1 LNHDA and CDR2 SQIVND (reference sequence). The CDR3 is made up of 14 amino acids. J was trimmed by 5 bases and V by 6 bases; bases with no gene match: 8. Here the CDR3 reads CASSFGQGRETQYF. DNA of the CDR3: TGTGCCAGTAGCTTCGGACAGGGTCGGGAGACCCAGTACTTC.

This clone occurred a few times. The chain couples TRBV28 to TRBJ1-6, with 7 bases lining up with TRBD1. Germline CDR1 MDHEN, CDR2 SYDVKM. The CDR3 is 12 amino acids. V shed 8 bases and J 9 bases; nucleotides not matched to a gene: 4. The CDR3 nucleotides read TGTGCCAGCCAAGGGACAGTTTCACCCCTCCACTTT. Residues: CASQGTVSPLHF.

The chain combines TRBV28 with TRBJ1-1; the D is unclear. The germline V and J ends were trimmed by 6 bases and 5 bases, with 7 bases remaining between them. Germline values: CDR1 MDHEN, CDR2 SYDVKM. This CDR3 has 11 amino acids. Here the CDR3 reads CASRRNTEAFF. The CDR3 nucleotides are TGTGCCAGCAGACGGAATACTGAAGCTTTCTTT.

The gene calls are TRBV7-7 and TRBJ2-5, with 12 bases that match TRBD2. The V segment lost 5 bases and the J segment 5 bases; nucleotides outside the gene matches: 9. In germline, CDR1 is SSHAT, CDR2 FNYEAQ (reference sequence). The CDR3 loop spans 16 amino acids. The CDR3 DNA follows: TGTGCCAGCAGCCCTTACGGACTAGCGGGGTCTGAGACCCAGTACTTC. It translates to CASSPYGLAGSETQYF.

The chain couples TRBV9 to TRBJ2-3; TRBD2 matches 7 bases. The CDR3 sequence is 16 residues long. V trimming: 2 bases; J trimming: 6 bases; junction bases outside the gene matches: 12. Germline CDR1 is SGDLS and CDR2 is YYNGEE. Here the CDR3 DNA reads TGTGCCAGCAGCGTTAGACTAGCCACGGTCGACGATACGCAGTATTTT. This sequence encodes CASSVRLATVDDTQYF. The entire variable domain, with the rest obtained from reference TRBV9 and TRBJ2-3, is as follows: DSGVTQTPKHLITATGQRVTLRCSPRSGDLSVYWYQQSLDQGLQFLIQYYNGEERAKGNILERFSAQQFPDLHSELNLSSLELGDSALYFCASSVRLATVDDTQYFGPGTRLTVL.